This T cell receptor (beta chain) was identified during a study of vaccination and CD4 T cells after COVID-19. Study-wide background: Six males and four females, two Hispanic, made up the convalescents. Overall study results and limits: Convalescent patients displayed spike mono-reactivity in 304 of 307 vaccine-specific clones.

Described treatment: roughly 11-day PBMC culture with coronavirus spike peptide pools or control peptides (ViraFEST assay). Expanded clonotypes were found by TCR sequencing after peptide-pool stimulation (ViraFEST). The Oncomine TCR Beta short-read assay was applied to DNA of cultured CD4+ T cells. Each CDR3 protein is one row after TCRdb ran MiXCR on the PCR reads. The sample holds fewer than 20,000 distinct CDR3 sequences; around 48% are singletons and the top ten take about 15%. Comment on this clonotype: Its antigen is not known.

The CDR3 covers 14 residues. V was pared by 3 bases and J by 10 bases, with 9 bases of the junction left unmatched. Germline CDR1 reads SEHNR; CDR2 reads FQNEAQ (reference sequence). The TCR originated in a human donor who had recovered from COVID-19. The sample consisted of CD4+ T cells from blood, cultured in vitro, taken before SARS-CoV-2 vaccination. The J gene is TRBJ1-2, the V gene TRBV7-9, with 9 bases fitting TRBD1. The CDR3 sequence: CASSFPGGQGLYTF. The CDR3, as DNA: TGTGCCAGCAGCTTCCCGGGGGGACAGGGCCTCTACACCTTC.